This TCR beta chain was found in a study of cytomegalovirus exposure and HLA in healthy donors. A word on this clone: Its cognate antigen is unknown.

The CDR3 has 15 amino acids. Germline CDR1 is KGHSH and CDR2 is LQKENI. Unmatched junction bases numbered 4, after V lost 3 bases and J lost 2 bases. General study results and limits: 87-base-pair reads could not separate some V segments, including TRBV6-2 and TRBV6-3. Relative to equally common others, HLA-associated TCR beta chains showed greater clonal expansion in a later analysis.

The PCR employed 60 Vbeta primers together with 13 Jbeta primers. Assay used: immunoSEQ multiplex PCR; TCRdb lists only in-frame clones, some missing. The data contain some 190,000 clones, roughly 77% of them singletons. This clonotype was sampled from a woman younger than 45 in good health and CMV-seropositive. This chain connects TRBV18 to TRBJ2-7, with 10 bases lining up with TRBD1. The sample consisted of PBMCs. CDR3 DNA sequence: TGTGCCAGCTCACCCGGACAGGGGGAGCCCTACGAGCAGTACTTC. This codes for CASSPGQGEPYEQYF.